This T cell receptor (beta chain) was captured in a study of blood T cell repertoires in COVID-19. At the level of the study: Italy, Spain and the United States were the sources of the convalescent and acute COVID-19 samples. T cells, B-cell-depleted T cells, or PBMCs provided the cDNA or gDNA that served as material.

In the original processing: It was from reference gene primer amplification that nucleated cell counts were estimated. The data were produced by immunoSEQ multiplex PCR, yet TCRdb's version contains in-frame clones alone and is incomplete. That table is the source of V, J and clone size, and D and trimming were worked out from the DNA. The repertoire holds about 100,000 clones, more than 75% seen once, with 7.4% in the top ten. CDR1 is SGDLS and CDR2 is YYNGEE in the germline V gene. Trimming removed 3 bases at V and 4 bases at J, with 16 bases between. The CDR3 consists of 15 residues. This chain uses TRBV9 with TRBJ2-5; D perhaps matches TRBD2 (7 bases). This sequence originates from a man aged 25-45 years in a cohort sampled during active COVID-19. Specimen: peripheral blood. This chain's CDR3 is CASSGGGYLAETQYF. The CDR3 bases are TGTGCCAGCAGCGGGGGGGGCTACTTGGCAGAGACCCAGTACTTC.